Listed here are 10 T cell receptor beta chains from one sample, sequenced in a study of blood T cells in healthy people across ages. Combining a sample-barcoded 5' primer with a J-beta primer mix, a second PCR ran for 7 to 11 cycles. TCRdb passed the 5' RACE reads through MiXCR, listing each CDR3 protein once. The data hold almost 1 million distinct CDR3 sequences, with 51% observed a single time. The sample was blood. All receptors derive from a woman in her sixties in good health.

V usage is TRBV7-8 and J usage is TRBJ2-1; 7 bases agree with TRBD1. Germline CDR1 is SGHVS and CDR2 is FQNEAQ. Losses at the gene ends were 5 bases for V and 8 bases for J; bases not matched to a gene: 12. The CDR3 sequence is 15 residues long. The CDR3 sequence: CASSPFGQVLDEQFF. Here the CDR3 DNA reads TGTGCCAGCAGCCCCTTTGGACAGGTACTCGATGAGCAGTTCTTC.

This chain joins TRBV4-1 and TRBJ1-1, with 9 bases aligning to TRBD1. The ends lost 3 bases at V and 11 bases at J; junction bases unmatched: 13. Germline-derived CDR1 and CDR2 are MGHRA and YSYEKL. The CDR3 is 15 residues long. The CDR3 nucleotides read TGCGCCAGCAGCCAGATCATCGGGACAGGGTCATTCGCTTTCTTT. Translating gives CASSQIIGTGSFAFF.

This clonotype was counted only a few times. The chain couples TRBV4-2 to TRBJ2-7, with 13 bases lining up with TRBD2. The CDR3 is made up of 17 amino acids. Germline loops: CDR1 LGHNA, CDR2 YNFKEQ. V shed 0 bases, J shed 3 bases, and the junction held 5 bases outside the gene matches. Written as DNA, the CDR3 is TGTGCCAGCAGCCAAGAAGGACTAGCGGGAGCTCTCTACGAGCAGTACTTC. It translates to CASSQEGLAGALYEQYF.

The rearrangement uses TRBV6-2 or TRBV6-3 and TRBJ2-5, with D uncertain. The CDR3 loop spans 16 amino acids. The V gene lost 2 bases and the J gene lost 7 bases, with 20 bases spanning the gap. Germline V gene data show CDR1 as MNHEY and CDR2 as SVGEGT. CDR3 coding DNA: TGTGCCAGCAGTTACCGCAGATCTGCTGGAGACGGGACCCAGTACTTC. Protein: CASSYRRSAGDGTQYF.

This clonotype appeared once. The chain employs TRBV27 and TRBJ2-3, with TRBD2 matching over 8 bases. Germline values: CDR1 MNHEY, CDR2 SMNVEV (reference sequence). The CDR3 runs 15 residues. V gave up 3 bases and J gave up 4 bases; unmatched junction bases: 6. The CDR3 coding sequence is TGTGCCAGCAGTTTTTTCAGCGGGGGTGCAGATACGCAGTATTTT. Amino acids: CASSFFSGGADTQYF.

This chain joins TRBV28 and TRBJ1-5; unclear D gene. The CDR3 contains 12 residues. The germline CDR1 and CDR2 sequences are MDHEN and SYDVKM. Trimming removed 2 bases at V and 6 bases at J, with 5 bases between. This CDR3 reads CASSLVPQPQHF. The CDR3 nucleotides are TGTGCCAGCAGTTTAGTTCCTCAGCCCCAGCATTTT.

This clonotype was detected only a few times. The V and J genes are TRBV6-5 and TRBJ1-6; D uncertain. Trimming pared 6 bases from V and 9 bases from J, leaving 15 bases between. The CDR3 has 14 residues. CDR1 is MNHEY, CDR2 SVGAGI, per germline. The CDR3 region is CASRRGDGSSPLHF. The CDR3 DNA follows: TGTGCCAGCAGGCGGGGAGATGGGAGTTCACCCCTCCACTTT.

This clonotype was counted between two and nine times. The DNA of the CDR3 is TGTGCCAGCAGTTATAGGGTGAGCAATCAGCCCCAGCATTTT. Its protein is CASSYRVSNQPQHF. The chain has TRBV6-5 and TRBJ1-5; D is ambiguous. V gave up 3 bases and J gave up 1 base, with 7 bases separating them. CDR3 length: 14 amino acids. The germline V gene encodes CDR1 MNHEY and CDR2 SVGAGI.

The genes are TRBV2 and TRBJ1-2, with D unclear. Germline V gene sequence: CDR1 SNHLY, CDR2 FYNNEI. The length of the CDR3 is 12 residues. V lost 2 bases and J 4 bases, leaving 5 bases between the germline ends. For the CDR3, the DNA is TGTGCCAGCAGTGAACAGGCCTATGGCTACACCTTC. This gives the protein CASSEQAYGYTF.

This clonotype was found a few times. The chain has TRBV7-9 and TRBJ1-5; 12 positions match TRBD1. CDR3 length: 16 amino acids. CDR1 and CDR2 from the germline V gene are SEHNR and FQNEAQ (reference sequence). The V gene end was trimmed by 1 base and the J gene end by 6 bases; junction bases not matched to a gene: 4. CDR3 DNA sequence: TGTGCCAGCAGCTTAGGGGGACAGGGGGCTTTTCAGCCCCAGCATTTT. Translation: CASSLGGQGAFQPQHF.